The 14 T cell receptor beta chains given below trace back to one sample, sequenced in a study of blood T cell repertoires in COVID-19. Measured with immunoSEQ multiplex PCR; TCRdb has only the in-frame clones, and not every one. The table records more than 95,000 clones, around 87% of them present only once. Sequences were obtained from peripheral blood. The receptors come from a man in his fifties or sixties with acute or convalescent COVID-19.

The chain employs TRBV24-1 and TRBJ2-5, with a weak D call TRBD2 (6 bases). This CDR3 has 12 amino acids. Per germline, CDR1 KGHDR and CDR2 SFDVKD. Deletions cut 9 bases from V and 2 bases from J, with 9 bases between. The CDR3 is CATGTEQETQYF. CDR3 coding DNA: TGTGCCACCGGGACTGAACAAGAGACCCAGTACTTC.

This clone has more than one count but fewer than ten. The chain links TRBV18 to TRBJ2-7; 10 nucleotides align to TRBD1. Germline trimming cut 6 bases from V and 8 bases from J; bases unmatched to any gene: 10. The length of the CDR3 is 14 residues. Germline lookup yields CDR1 KGHSH and CDR2 LQKENI. The CDR3 nucleotides are TGTGCCAGCTCTCCCTCCGGGACAGGGGAAAAGCAGTACTTC. Translating it yields CASSPSGTGEKQYF.

The V call is TRBV7-9, the J call TRBJ2-7, with D possibly matching TRBD1 (5 bases). Trimming removed 5 bases at V and 3 bases at J, with 8 bases between. Germline CDR1 and CDR2: SEHNR and FQNEAQ (reference sequence). This CDR3 has 12 amino acids. In nucleotides, the CDR3 is TGTGCCAGCAGCACTGACAGCTACGAGCAGTACTTC. This translates into CASSTDSYEQYF.

The genes are TRBV9 and TRBJ1-2; D may be TRBD1 (6 bases). The CDR3 runs to 15 residues. The germline V and J ends were trimmed by 3 bases and 2 bases, with 14 bases remaining between them. Germline V gene data show CDR1 as SGDLS and CDR2 as YYNGEE. CDR3 sequence reads: CASSAFPDRNYGYTF. The CDR3 nucleotides read TGTGCCAGCAGCGCCTTCCCGGACAGAAACTATGGCTACACCTTC. Full variable domain (missing parts from reference TRBV9 and TRBJ1-2): DSGVTQTPKHLITATGQRVTLRCSPRSGDLSVYWYQQSLDQGLQFLIQYYNGEERAKGNILERFSAQQFPDLHSELNLSSLELGDSALYFCASSAFPDRNYGYTFGSGTRLTVV.

The chain employs TRBV5-4 and TRBJ2-7; 12 bases line up with TRBD2. J was trimmed by 4 bases and V by 4 bases; bases with no gene match: 12. Looked up from germline, CDR1 is SGHNT and CDR2 is YYREEE (reference sequence). CDR3 length equals 17 residues. CDR3 amino acids: CASSTSSGRALLYEQYF. CDR3 nucleotide sequence: TGTGCCAGCAGCACTTCTAGCGGGAGGGCCCTATTGTACGAGCAGTACTTC.

The V gene is TRBV6-5, the J gene TRBJ2-7; 7 nucleotides align to TRBD2. The CDR3 spans 14 residues. The germline V gene encodes CDR1 MNHEY and CDR2 SVGAGI. J gave up 2 bases and V 6 bases, and 7 bases lay outside the gene matches. The CDR3 reads CASRRMGGAYEQYF. As DNA, the CDR3 is TGTGCCAGCAGGCGCATGGGGGGGGCCTACGAGCAGTACTTC.

The chain carries TRBV29-1 and TRBJ2-2, with TRBD1 as a possible D gene (5 bases). The V end lost 7 bases, the J end lost 5 bases, and 14 bases lay between the germline ends. Germline CDR1 and CDR2: SQVTM and ANQGSEA. The CDR3 has 13 amino acids. The CDR3 DNA reads TGCAGCGCTTTGACAGATGGGACCGGGGAGCTGTTTTTT. This sequence encodes CSALTDGTGELFF.

In regard to this clone: Different DNA sequences within this sample yield the same CDR3. The V gene is TRBV21-1, the J gene TRBJ2-1; the table names TRBD1, a call not compared with the DNA. TRBV21-1 is a pseudogene locus. The CDR3 totals 15 residues. The CDR3 DNA reads as TGTGCCAGCAGCAAAGACAGGGGGTCCTACAATGAGCAGTTCTTC. This encodes CASSKDRGSYNEQFF.

The CDR3 loop is CASSPTSGRGGELFF. In DNA form, the CDR3 reads TGTGCCAGCTCACCAACTAGCGGTCGCGGCGGGGAGCTGTTTTTT. The chain links TRBV18 to TRBJ2-2; 8 nucleotides agree with TRBD2. Losses at the gene ends were 2 bases for V and 7 bases for J; bases not matched to a gene: 6. The CDR3 covers 15 residues. Per the germline V gene, CDR1 is KGHSH and CDR2 is LQKENI.

The genes are TRBV20-1 and TRBJ2-1, with D maybe TRBD2 (6 bases). The CDR3 covers 10 residues. V was cut by 6 bases and J by 10 bases, with 10 bases left in between. From germline, CDR1 is DFQATT and CDR2 SNEGSKA (reference sequence). The CDR3 sequence: CSARDEEQFF. The DNA of the CDR3 is TGCAGTGCGCGGGACGAAGAGCAGTTCTTC.

This clone was picked up one time. The chain carries TRBV9 and TRBJ1-3; 7 bases align to TRBD1. The CDR3 has 16 residues. V was clipped by 0 bases and J by 2 bases; unmatched bases: 5. From germline, CDR1 is SGDLS and CDR2 YYNGEE. CDR3 region: CASSVGLTGAGNTIYF. In nucleotides, the CDR3 is TGTGCCAGCAGCGTAGGTCTCACAGGGGCTGGAAACACCATATATTTT. The complete variable domain, with remaining parts taken from reference TRBV9 and TRBJ1-3, reads DSGVTQTPKHLITATGQRVTLRCSPRSGDLSVYWYQQSLDQGLQFLIQYYNGEERAKGNILERFSAQQFPDLHSELNLSSLELGDSALYFCASSVGLTGAGNTIYFGEGSWLTVV.

The J gene is TRBJ2-5, the V gene TRBV5-5; possibly TRBD1 for D (5 bases). Between the trimmed V and J ends, which lost 1 base and 4 bases, there was a span of 11 bases. From germline, CDR1 is SGHKS and CDR2 YYEKEE (reference sequence). The CDR3 length is 14 residues. CDR3 sequence reads: CASSLQGGSETQYF. CDR3 bases: TGTGCCAGCAGCTTGCAGGGCGGTTCAGAGACCCAGTACTTC. Full variable domain (remainder filled in from reference TRBV5-5 and TRBJ2-5): DAGVTQSPTHLIKTRGQQVTLRCSPISGHKSVSWYQQVLGQGPQFIFQYYEKEERGRGNFPDRFSARQFPNYSSELNVNALLLGDSALYLCASSLQGGSETQYFGPGTRLLVL.

The V gene is TRBV5-1, the J gene TRBJ2-7; perhaps TRBD2 as D (6 bases). V lost 6 bases and J lost 1, with 14 bases in between. Per the germline V gene, CDR1 is SGHRS and CDR2 is YFSETQ. This CDR3 comprises 14 residues. DNA for the CDR3: TGCGCCAGCAAGCCGGTCGGACTATCCTACGAGCAGTACTTC. This translates into CASKPVGLSYEQYF.

The rearrangement joins TRBV7-2 to TRBJ1-5, with D perhaps matching TRBD1 (6 bases). CDR1 and CDR2 (germline): SGHTA, FQGNSA. V lost 1 base and J lost 4, with 11 bases in between. CDR3 length: 15 amino acids. The CDR3 region has the DNA TGTGCCAGCAGCTTAGAGAAAGGGGGTAATCAGCCCCAGCATTTT. Residues: CASSLEKGGNQPQHF.